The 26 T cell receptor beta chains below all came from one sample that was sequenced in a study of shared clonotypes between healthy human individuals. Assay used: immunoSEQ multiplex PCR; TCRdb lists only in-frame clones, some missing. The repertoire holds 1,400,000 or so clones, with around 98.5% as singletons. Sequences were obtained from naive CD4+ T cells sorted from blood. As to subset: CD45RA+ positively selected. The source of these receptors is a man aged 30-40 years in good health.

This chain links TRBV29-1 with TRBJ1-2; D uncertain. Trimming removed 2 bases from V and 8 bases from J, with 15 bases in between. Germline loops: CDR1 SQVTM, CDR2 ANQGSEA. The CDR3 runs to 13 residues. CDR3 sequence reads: CSVERGERGGYTF. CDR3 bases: TGCAGCGTTGAACGGGGAGAGAGAGGGGGCTACACCTTC.

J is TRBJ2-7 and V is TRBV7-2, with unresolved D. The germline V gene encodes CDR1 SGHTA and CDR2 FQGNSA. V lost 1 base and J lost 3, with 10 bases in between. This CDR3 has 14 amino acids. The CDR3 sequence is CASSLGRLNYEQYF. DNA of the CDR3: TGTGCCAGCAGCTTAGGCAGGCTAAACTACGAGCAGTACTTC.

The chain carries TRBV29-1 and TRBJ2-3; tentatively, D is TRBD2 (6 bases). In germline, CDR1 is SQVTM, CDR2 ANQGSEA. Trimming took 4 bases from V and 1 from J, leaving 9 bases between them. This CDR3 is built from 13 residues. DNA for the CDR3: TGCAGCGTTGGGGCTAGCGGCACAGATACGCAGTATTTT. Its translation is CSVGASGTDTQYF.

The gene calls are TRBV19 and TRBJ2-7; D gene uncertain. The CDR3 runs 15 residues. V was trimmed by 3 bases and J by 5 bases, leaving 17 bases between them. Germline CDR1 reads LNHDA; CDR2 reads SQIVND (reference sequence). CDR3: CASSIRFSGPHEQYF. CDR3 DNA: TGTGCCAGTAGTATCAGGTTTTCCGGGCCCCACGAGCAGTACTTC.

As DNA, the CDR3 is TGCAGTGCTAGAGATCTTGGCTACACCTTC. Translated, it gives CSARDLGYTF. The chain recombines TRBV20-1 with TRBJ1-2; D is unclear. Germline CDR1 and CDR2: DFQATT and SNEGSKA (reference sequence). The ends were cut back, 0 bases at V and 7 bases at J, with 3 bases in the middle. This CDR3 comprises 10 residues.

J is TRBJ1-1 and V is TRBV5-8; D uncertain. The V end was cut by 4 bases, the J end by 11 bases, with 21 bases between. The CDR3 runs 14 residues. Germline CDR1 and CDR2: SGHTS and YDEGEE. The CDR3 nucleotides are TGTGCCAGCAGCCGAGAACGGAGTGGCTACGGGGCTTTCTTT. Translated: CASSRERSGYGAFF.

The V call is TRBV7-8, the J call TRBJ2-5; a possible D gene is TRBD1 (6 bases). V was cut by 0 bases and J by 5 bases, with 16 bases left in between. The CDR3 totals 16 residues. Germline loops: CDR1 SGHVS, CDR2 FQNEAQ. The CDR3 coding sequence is TGTGCCAGCAGCTTAGCAGGACAGCGCCTTTGGGAGACCCAGTACTTC. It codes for CASSLAGQRLWETQYF.

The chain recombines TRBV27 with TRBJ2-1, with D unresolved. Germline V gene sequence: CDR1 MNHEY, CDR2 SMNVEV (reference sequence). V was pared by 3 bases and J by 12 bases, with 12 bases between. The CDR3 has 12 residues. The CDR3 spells CASSFPHQAQFF. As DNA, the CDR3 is TGTGCCAGCAGTTTCCCTCACCAGGCGCAGTTCTTC.

The CDR3 reads CASSPQQGRVAFF. CDR3 sequence (DNA): TGTGCCAGCTCACCACAACAGGGTAGGGTAGCTTTCTTT. This chain joins TRBV18 and TRBJ1-1; a weak D match, TRBD1 (6 bases). The CDR3 runs to 13 residues. The V end was cut by 1 base, the J end by 10 bases, with 13 bases between. Germline lookup yields CDR1 KGHSH and CDR2 LQKENI.

CDR3 bases: TGTGCCAGCAGCATCGGGACAGGGCGGACTGAAGCTTTCTTT. It yields the protein CASSIGTGRTEAFF. The genes are TRBV5-4 and TRBJ1-1; 9 bases agree with TRBD1. Looked up from germline, CDR1 is SGHNT and CDR2 is YYREEE (reference sequence). The CDR3 extends over 14 amino acids. The J segment lost 5 bases and the V segment lost 4 bases, leaving 6 bases of the junction unmatched.

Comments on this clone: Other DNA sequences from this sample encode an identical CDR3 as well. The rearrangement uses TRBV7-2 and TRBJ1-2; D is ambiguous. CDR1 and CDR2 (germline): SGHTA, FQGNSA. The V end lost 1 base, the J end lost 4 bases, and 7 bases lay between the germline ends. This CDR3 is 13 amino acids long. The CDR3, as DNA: TGTGCCAGCAGCTTAGGACACGGCTATGGCTACACCTTC. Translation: CASSLGHGYGYTF.

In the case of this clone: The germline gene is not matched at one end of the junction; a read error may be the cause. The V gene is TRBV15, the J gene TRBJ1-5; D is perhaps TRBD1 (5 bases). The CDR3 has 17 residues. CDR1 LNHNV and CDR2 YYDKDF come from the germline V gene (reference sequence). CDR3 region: CATSRDPTDSSNHPQHF. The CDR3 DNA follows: TGTGCCACCAGCAGAGATCCTACCGACAGTAGCAATCATCCCCAGCATTTT.

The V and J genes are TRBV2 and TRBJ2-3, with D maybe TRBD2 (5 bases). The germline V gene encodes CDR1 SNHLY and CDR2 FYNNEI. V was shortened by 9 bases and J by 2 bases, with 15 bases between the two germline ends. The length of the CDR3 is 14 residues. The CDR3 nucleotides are TGTGCCAGTATCCTTGGTGGACTCACAGATACGCAGTATTTT. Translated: CASILGGLTDTQYF. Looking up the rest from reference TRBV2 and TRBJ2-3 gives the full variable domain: EPEVTQTPSHQVTQMGQEVILRCVPISNHLYFYWYRQILGQKVEFLVSFYNNEISEKSEIFDDQFSVERPDGSNFTLKIRSTKLEDSAMYFCASILGGLTDTQYFGPGTRLTVL.

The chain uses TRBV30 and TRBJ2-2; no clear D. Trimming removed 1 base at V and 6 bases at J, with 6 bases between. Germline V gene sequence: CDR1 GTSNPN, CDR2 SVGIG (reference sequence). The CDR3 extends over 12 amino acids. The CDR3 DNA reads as TGTGCCTGGAGTGACTCTGCCGGGGAGCTGTTTTTT. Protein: CAWSDSAGELFF.

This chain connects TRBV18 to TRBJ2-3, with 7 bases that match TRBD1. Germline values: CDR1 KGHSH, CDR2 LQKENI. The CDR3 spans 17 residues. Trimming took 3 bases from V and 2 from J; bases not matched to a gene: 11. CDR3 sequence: CASSPRRNRGSTDTQYF. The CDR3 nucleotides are TGTGCCAGCTCACCCCGTCGTAACAGGGGTTCCACAGATACGCAGTATTTT.

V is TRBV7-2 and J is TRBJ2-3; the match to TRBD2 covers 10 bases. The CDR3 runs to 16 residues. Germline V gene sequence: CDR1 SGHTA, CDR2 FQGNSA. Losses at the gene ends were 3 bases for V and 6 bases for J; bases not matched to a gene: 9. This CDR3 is CASSFIAGGLGDTQYF. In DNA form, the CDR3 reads TGTGCCAGCAGCTTCATAGCGGGAGGACTGGGGGATACGCAGTATTTT.

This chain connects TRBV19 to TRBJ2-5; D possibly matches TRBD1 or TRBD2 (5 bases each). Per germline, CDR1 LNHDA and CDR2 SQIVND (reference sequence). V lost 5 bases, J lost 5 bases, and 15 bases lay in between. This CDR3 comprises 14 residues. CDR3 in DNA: TGTGCCAGTAGTTCCCCCCGGGACGTCGAGACCCAGTACTTC. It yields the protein CASSSPRDVETQYF.

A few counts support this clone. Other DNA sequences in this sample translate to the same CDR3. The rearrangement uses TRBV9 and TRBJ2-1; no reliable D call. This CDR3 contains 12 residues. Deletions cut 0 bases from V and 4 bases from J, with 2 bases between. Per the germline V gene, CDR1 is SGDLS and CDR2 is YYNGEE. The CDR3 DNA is TGTGCCAGCAGCGTAGGATACAATGAGCAGTTCTTC. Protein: CASSVGYNEQFF.

The CDR3: CASSLQGIGEKLFF. The CDR3 coding sequence is TGTGCCAGCAGTCTACAGGGGATTGGAGAAAAACTGTTTTTT. This chain links TRBV5-4 with TRBJ1-4; TRBD1 matches at 7 bases. V lost 5 bases, J lost 8 bases, and 9 bases stayed unmatched. CDR3 length: 14 amino acids. CDR1 is SGHNT and CDR2 is YYREEE in the germline V gene (reference sequence). Using reference TRBV5-4 and TRBJ1-4 for the parts outside the CDR3, the full variable domain is ETGVTQSPTHLIKTRGQQVTLRCSSQSGHNTVSWYQQALGQGPQFIFQYYREEENGRGNFPPRFSGLQFPNYSSELNVNALELDDSALYLCASSLQGIGEKLFFGSGTQLSVL.

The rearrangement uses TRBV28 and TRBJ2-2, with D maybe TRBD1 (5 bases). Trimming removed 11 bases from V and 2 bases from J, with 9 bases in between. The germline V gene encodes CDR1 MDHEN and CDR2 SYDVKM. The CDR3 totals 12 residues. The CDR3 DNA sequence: TGTGCCCTTAGGGGCAACACCGGGGAGCTGTTTTTT. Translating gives CALRGNTGELFF.

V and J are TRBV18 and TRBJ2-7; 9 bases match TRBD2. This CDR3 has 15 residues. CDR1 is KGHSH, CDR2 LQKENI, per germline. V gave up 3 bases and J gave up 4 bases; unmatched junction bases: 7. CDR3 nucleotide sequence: TGTGCCAGCTCACCCAAGGCGGGAGGGCGTTACGAGCAGTACTTC. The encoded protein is CASSPKAGGRYEQYF.

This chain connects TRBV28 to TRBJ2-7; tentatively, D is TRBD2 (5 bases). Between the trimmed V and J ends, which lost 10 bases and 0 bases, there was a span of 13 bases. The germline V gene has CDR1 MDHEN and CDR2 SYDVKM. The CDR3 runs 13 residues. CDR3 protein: CATTLGVSYEQYF. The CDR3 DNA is TGTGCCACCACCTTGGGAGTCTCCTACGAGCAGTACTTC.

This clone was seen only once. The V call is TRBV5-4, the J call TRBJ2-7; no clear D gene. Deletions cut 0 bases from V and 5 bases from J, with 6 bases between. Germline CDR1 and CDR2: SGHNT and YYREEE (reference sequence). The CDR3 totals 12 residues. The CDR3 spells CASSLVSNEQYF. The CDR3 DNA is TGTGCCAGCAGCTTGGTTTCGAACGAGCAGTACTTC.

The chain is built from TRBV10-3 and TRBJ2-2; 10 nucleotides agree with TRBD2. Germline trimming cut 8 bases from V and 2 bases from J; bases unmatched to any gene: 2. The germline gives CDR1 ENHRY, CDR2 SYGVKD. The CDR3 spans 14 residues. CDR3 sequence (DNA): TGTGCCATCGGACTAGCGGAAAACACCGGGGAGCTGTTTTTT. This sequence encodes CAIGLAENTGELFF.

The CDR3 nucleotides read TGTGCCACCAGCAGAGATCCCGGGAGGGCCGTGGAGACCCAGTACTTC. This translates into CATSRDPGRAVETQYF. This chain connects TRBV15 to TRBJ2-5; TRBD2 matches at 8 bases. Germline-derived CDR1 and CDR2 are LNHNV and YYDKDF (reference sequence). CDR3 length: 16 residues. Germline trimming cut 0 bases from V and 5 bases from J; bases unmatched to any gene: 8.

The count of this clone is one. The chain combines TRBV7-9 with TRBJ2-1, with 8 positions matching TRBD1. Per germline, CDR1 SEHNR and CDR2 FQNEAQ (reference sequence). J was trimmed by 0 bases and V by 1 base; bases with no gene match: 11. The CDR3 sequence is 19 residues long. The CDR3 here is CASSLGAGTGLSSYNEQFF. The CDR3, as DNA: TGTGCCAGCAGCTTAGGTGCCGGGACAGGATTGAGCTCCTACAATGAGCAGTTCTTC.